This TCR beta chain appears in the sequencing data of a study of PD-1 blockade in classical Hodgkin lymphoma. Whole-study results and caveats: Prior to therapy, complete responders displayed diversity much like that of newly diagnosed patients.

Method: immunoSEQ multiplex PCR; TCRdb's copy keeps in-frame clones and lacks some. The sample includes roughly 42,000 clones, 60% to 75% seen only once; the top ten take about 3%. Brentuximab vedotin exposure varied among the patients, all of whom had relapsed after autologous stem cell transplantation. Concerning this clone: Its antigen is currently unknown.

J gave up 3 bases and V 5 bases, and 5 bases lay outside the gene matches. There are 14 residues in the CDR3. The germline V gene encodes CDR1 MNHEY and CDR2 SVGAGI. This TCR derives from a human donor with classical Hodgkin lymphoma. Sample: peripheral blood mononuclear cells (PBMCs), taken at baseline. The V gene is TRBV6-5, the J gene TRBJ2-7; 9 bases are shared with TRBD1. DNA of the CDR3: TGTGCCAGCAGTCCTACAGGGGGCGGCTACGAGCAGTACTTC. It translates to CASSPTGGGYEQYF.